This is a list of T cell receptor beta chains from one sample in a study of T cells in Graves' hyperthyroidism and ophthalmopathy. TCRdb reprocessed the multiplex PCR reads with MiXCR, giving one entry per CDR3 protein. This sample yields about 690,000 distinct CDR3 sequences, of which 15% to 20% are seen a single time; about 16% belongs to the top ten. The sequenced material came from blood. The receptors derive from a man aged 45 to 65 with Graves' hyperthyroidism. Both conserved end residues are part of each CDR3. Fields, in order: V gene, D gene, J gene, clone size, CDR3 length, CDR3 DNA, CDR3 protein. A D gene is named only where the DNA matches it firmly. Size tells how often a clone was seen (once, few, many) or the class of an expanded clone, and some rows leave it out.

v_call: TRBV30
d_call: TRBD1
j_call: TRBJ1-2
clone_size: -
cdr3_length: 15
cdr3_nt: TGTGCCGGAAGCTTAAGGGGACAGGAGGGACATGGCTACACCTTC
cdr3_aa: CAGSLRGQEGHGYTF

v_call: TRBV29-1
d_call: TRBD2
j_call: TRBJ2-3
clone_size: many
cdr3_length: 14
cdr3_nt: TGCAGCTCTGTACTAGCGGGAAGGACAGATACGCAGTATTTT
cdr3_aa: CSSVLAGRTDTQYF

v_call: TRBV7-9
d_call: -
j_call: TRBJ2-3
clone_size: -
cdr3_length: 15
cdr3_nt: TGTGCCAGCAGCTTAACGTCGCTACCCGCAGATACGCAGTATTTT
cdr3_aa: CASSLTSLPADTQYF

v_call: TRBV11-2
d_call: -
j_call: TRBJ2-1
clone_size: many
cdr3_length: 16
cdr3_nt: TGTGCCAGCAGCTTGACTACGTGGGAAGTTAACAATGAGCAGTTCTTC
cdr3_aa: CASSLTTWEVNNEQFF

v_call: TRBV11-2
d_call: TRBD2
j_call: TRBJ2-7
clone_size: few
cdr3_length: 16
cdr3_nt: TGTGCCAGCAGCTTAGTTAAGACTAGCGGGAGCCCCGAGCAGTACTTC
cdr3_aa: CASSLVKTSGSPEQYF

v_call: TRBV11-2
d_call: -
j_call: TRBJ2-5
clone_size: -
cdr3_length: 14
cdr3_nt: TGTGCCAGCAGCCCTGACCCGTACCAAGAGACCCAGTACTTC
cdr3_aa: CASSPDPYQETQYF

v_call: TRBV12-3/TRBV12-4
d_call: -
j_call: TRBJ2-7
clone_size: many
cdr3_length: 14
cdr3_nt: TGTGCCAGCAGTTCATCCGGGAGTTCACGTGAGCAGTACTTC
cdr3_aa: CASSSSGSSREQYF

v_call: TRBV2
d_call: -
j_call: TRBJ1-4
clone_size: many
cdr3_length: 13
cdr3_nt: TGTGCCAGCAACTCCCTCGACGGAGAAAAACTGTTTTTT
cdr3_aa: CASNSLDGEKLFF

v_call: TRBV12-3/TRBV12-4
d_call: TRBD1
j_call: TRBJ2-1
clone_size: many
cdr3_length: 13
cdr3_nt: TGTGCCAGCGACAGGGGACAGGGGAATGAGCAGTTCTTC
cdr3_aa: CASDRGQGNEQFF

v_call: TRBV20-1
d_call: -
j_call: TRBJ2-5
clone_size: many
cdr3_length: 13
cdr3_nt: TGCAGTGCTTATAGAGGCACTAGGGAGACCCAGTACTTC
cdr3_aa: CSAYRGTRETQYF

v_call: TRBV18
d_call: TRBD2
j_call: TRBJ2-7
clone_size: once
cdr3_length: 16
cdr3_nt: TGTGCCAGCTCACCTCCGAATAGCGGGAGGGCATACGAGCACTACTTC
cdr3_aa: CASSPPNSGRAYEHYF

v_call: TRBV5-1
d_call: -
j_call: TRBJ1-1
clone_size: -
cdr3_length: 14
cdr3_nt: TGCGCCAGCAGCCCTGCGGGGGGCTACACTGAAGCTTTCTTT
cdr3_aa: CASSPAGGYTEAFF

v_call: TRBV19
d_call: -
j_call: TRBJ2-1
clone_size: -
cdr3_length: 14
cdr3_nt: TGTGCCAGTAGGGATTTTGCTAGATACAATGAGCAGTTCTTC
cdr3_aa: CASRDFARYNEQFF

v_call: TRBV24-1
d_call: TRBD1
j_call: TRBJ1-4
clone_size: few
cdr3_length: 15
cdr3_nt: TGTGCCACCAGTGATGCCGACAGGGCGGGTGAAAAACTGTTTTTT
cdr3_aa: CATSDADRAGEKLFF

v_call: TRBV11-2
d_call: -
j_call: TRBJ2-7
clone_size: many
cdr3_length: 17
cdr3_nt: TGTGCCAGCAGCTTAGATCGAGGCGGGCCGATACCCTACGAGCAGTACTTC
cdr3_aa: CASSLDRGGPIPYEQYF

v_call: TRBV3-1
d_call: -
j_call: TRBJ1-1
clone_size: once
cdr3_length: 14
cdr3_nt: TGTGCCAGCAGTCGGAGTGGGACGTCCGCTGAAGCTTTCTTT
cdr3_aa: CASSRSGTSAEAFF

v_call: TRBV5-1
d_call: -
j_call: TRBJ2-1
clone_size: -
cdr3_length: 15
cdr3_nt: TGCGCCAGCAGCTTGGAGATTCAGTCCTACAATGAGCAGTTCTTC
cdr3_aa: CASSLEIQSYNEQFF

v_call: TRBV7-9
d_call: TRBD1
j_call: TRBJ2-2
clone_size: many
cdr3_length: 15
cdr3_nt: TGTGCCAGCGGCCCGGGACAGCTAATCACCGGGGAGCTGTTTTTT
cdr3_aa: CASGPGQLITGELFF

v_call: TRBV6-1
d_call: -
j_call: TRBJ1-2
clone_size: few
cdr3_length: 12
cdr3_nt: TGTGCCAGCACCGATACGACGAGGGGCTACACCTTC
cdr3_aa: CASTDTTRGYTF

v_call: TRBV28
d_call: TRBD2
j_call: TRBJ2-3
clone_size: many
cdr3_length: 16
cdr3_nt: TGTGCCAGCAGTTTATACCCAGCGGGAGTGCCAGATACGCAGTATTTT
cdr3_aa: CASSLYPAGVPDTQYF

v_call: TRBV29-1
d_call: TRBD2
j_call: TRBJ2-7
clone_size: -
cdr3_length: 15
cdr3_nt: TGCAGCGTTGTGGGACTAGCGGGAGCGTCCTACGAGCAGTACTTC
cdr3_aa: CSVVGLAGASYEQYF

v_call: TRBV11-2
d_call: -
j_call: TRBJ1-1
clone_size: -
cdr3_length: 13
cdr3_nt: TGTGCCAGCAGCCCCAGTTCCACCGGGGAAGCTTTCTTT
cdr3_aa: CASSPSSTGEAFF

v_call: TRBV4-3
d_call: TRBD2
j_call: TRBJ2-2
clone_size: -
cdr3_length: 17
cdr3_nt: TGCGCCAGCAGCCACACTAGCGGGAGGGTAGGCACCGGGGAGCTGTTTTTT
cdr3_aa: CASSHTSGRVGTGELFF

v_call: TRBV28
d_call: TRBD2
j_call: TRBJ2-3
clone_size: -
cdr3_length: 14
cdr3_nt: TGTGCCAGCACCCGGGGACTAGGGACAGATACGCAGTATTTT
cdr3_aa: CASTRGLGTDTQYF

v_call: TRBV6-2/TRBV6-3
d_call: -
j_call: TRBJ1-5
clone_size: few
cdr3_length: 14
cdr3_nt: TGTGCCAGCAATGGGGGGCTACGCAATCAGCCCCAGCATTTT
cdr3_aa: CASNGGLRNQPQHF

v_call: TRBV19
d_call: -
j_call: TRBJ1-1
clone_size: many
cdr3_length: 13
cdr3_nt: TGTGCCAGCGGGGACTCCTTGAACACTGAAGCTTTCTTT
cdr3_aa: CASGDSLNTEAFF

v_call: TRBV30
d_call: TRBD1
j_call: TRBJ1-5
clone_size: many
cdr3_length: 15
cdr3_nt: TGTGCCTGGAGTTCCGGACAGGGTAGGGATCAGCCCCAGCATTTT
cdr3_aa: CAWSSGQGRDQPQHF

v_call: TRBV18
d_call: -
j_call: TRBJ2-5
clone_size: -
cdr3_length: 15
cdr3_nt: TGTGCCAGCTCACCATCCCAGGGAGATCAAGAGACCCAGTACTTC
cdr3_aa: CASSPSQGDQETQYF

v_call: TRBV28
d_call: -
j_call: TRBJ1-2
clone_size: -
cdr3_length: 14
cdr3_nt: TGTGCCACTCCTAGGCCCGGTGGAGTGTATGGCTACACCTTC
cdr3_aa: CATPRPGGVYGYTF

v_call: TRBV6-2/TRBV6-3
d_call: -
j_call: TRBJ2-3
clone_size: -
cdr3_length: 13
cdr3_nt: TGTGCCAGCTTTCAGTCCAGAACAGATACGCAGTATTTT
cdr3_aa: CASFQSRTDTQYF

v_call: TRBV28
d_call: -
j_call: TRBJ1-5
clone_size: few
cdr3_length: 16
cdr3_nt: TGTGCCAGCAGTACCCCCTTCGGGGACAGCAATCAGCCCCAGCATTTT
cdr3_aa: CASSTPFGDSNQPQHF

v_call: TRBV24-1
d_call: -
j_call: TRBJ2-7
clone_size: many
cdr3_length: 13
cdr3_nt: TGTGCCACCAGTGATGGGCCAACCTACGAGCAGTACTTC
cdr3_aa: CATSDGPTYEQYF

v_call: TRBV19
d_call: -
j_call: TRBJ1-1
clone_size: -
cdr3_length: 17
cdr3_nt: TGTGCCAGTAGCTCCTCCGCGGGGGGCAGGAGGAACACTGAAGCTTTCTTT
cdr3_aa: CASSSSAGGRRNTEAFF

v_call: TRBV28
d_call: TRBD1
j_call: TRBJ1-6
clone_size: many
cdr3_length: 15
cdr3_nt: TGTGCCAGCAAAATCCACCGGGACAGGGGATCACCCCTCCACTTT
cdr3_aa: CASKIHRDRGSPLHF

v_call: TRBV6-2/TRBV6-3
d_call: TRBD1
j_call: TRBJ2-7
clone_size: -
cdr3_length: 17
cdr3_nt: TGTGCCAGCAGTTACGGCCCCCCCGGGACAGGGACCTACGAGCAGTACTTC
cdr3_aa: CASSYGPPGTGTYEQYF

v_call: TRBV19
d_call: -
j_call: TRBJ2-7
clone_size: many
cdr3_length: 15
cdr3_nt: TGTGCCAGTAGATCCGCGACCGGGACAAACTACGAGCAGTACTTC
cdr3_aa: CASRSATGTNYEQYF

v_call: TRBV28
d_call: -
j_call: TRBJ2-3
clone_size: -
cdr3_length: 17
cdr3_nt: TGTGCCAGAATGAGGACAAAACATACAAATAGCACAGATACGCAGTATTTT
cdr3_aa: CARMRTKHTNSTDTQYF

v_call: TRBV5-1
d_call: -
j_call: TRBJ2-2
clone_size: few
cdr3_length: 12
cdr3_nt: TGCGCCAGCAGCGTCCAGGGCGGGGAGCTGTTTTTT
cdr3_aa: CASSVQGGELFF

v_call: TRBV10-2
d_call: -
j_call: TRBJ1-2
clone_size: -
cdr3_length: 14
cdr3_nt: TGCGCCAGCAGTTTGAACGGGGTTAACTATGGCCACACCTTC
cdr3_aa: CASSLNGVNYGHTF

v_call: TRBV6-1
d_call: TRBD2
j_call: TRBJ2-2
clone_size: few
cdr3_length: 17
cdr3_nt: TGTGCCAGCTCCATCCGGGGCTATTCTAGCGGGACCGGGGAGCTGTTTTTT
cdr3_aa: CASSIRGYSSGTGELFF

v_call: TRBV20-1
d_call: -
j_call: TRBJ2-3
clone_size: many
cdr3_length: 14
cdr3_nt: TGCAGTGCAACTGGGCGGCGGTGGGGTGAAACGCAGTATTTT
cdr3_aa: CSATGRRWGETQYF

v_call: TRBV2
d_call: TRBD1
j_call: TRBJ2-2
clone_size: many
cdr3_length: 15
cdr3_nt: TGTGCCAGCAGGCGGACAGGGTCGAACACCGGGGAGCTGTTTTTT
cdr3_aa: CASRRTGSNTGELFF

v_call: TRBV12-3/TRBV12-4
d_call: -
j_call: TRBJ2-6
clone_size: -
cdr3_length: 15
cdr3_nt: TGTGCCAGCAGCCGCGCCATCTCTGGGGCCAACGTCCTGACTTTC
cdr3_aa: CASSRAISGANVLTF